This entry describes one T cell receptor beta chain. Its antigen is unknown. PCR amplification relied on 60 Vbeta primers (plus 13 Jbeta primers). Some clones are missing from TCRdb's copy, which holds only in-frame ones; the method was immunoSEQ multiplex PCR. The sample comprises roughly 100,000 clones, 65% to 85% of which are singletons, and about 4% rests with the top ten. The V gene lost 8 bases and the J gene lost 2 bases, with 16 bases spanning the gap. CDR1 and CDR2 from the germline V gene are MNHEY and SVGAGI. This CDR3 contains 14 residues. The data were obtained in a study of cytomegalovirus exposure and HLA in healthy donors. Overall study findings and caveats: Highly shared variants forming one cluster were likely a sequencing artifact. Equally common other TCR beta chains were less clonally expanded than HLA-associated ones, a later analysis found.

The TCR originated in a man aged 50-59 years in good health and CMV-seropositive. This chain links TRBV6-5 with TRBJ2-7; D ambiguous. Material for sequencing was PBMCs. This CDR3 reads CASAKGGIPYEQYF. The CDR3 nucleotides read TGTGCCAGCGCCAAAGGCGGCATTCCCTACGAGCAGTACTTC.